This record looks at one TCR beta chain sequence and its context. Study processing details: Scientists estimated how many nucleated cells there were by amplifying reference gene primers. Here immunoSEQ multiplex PCR was the method, and the copy in TCRdb shows in-frame clones only, minus some. The V and J calls and clone size were taken over from that table, and D and trimming were inferred from the DNA. The table records under 80,000 clones, around four fifths of them present only once. This entry belongs to a study of blood T cell repertoires in COVID-19. The CDR3 consists of 14 residues. CDR1 and CDR2 (germline): SGHVS, FNYEAQ. V lost 2 bases to trimming and J lost 0 bases, with 7 bases between them.

This receptor was identified in a man aged 65 to 79 with acute or convalescent COVID-19. The rearrangement joins TRBV7-6 to TRBJ2-5; no clear D. Sequenced: peripheral blood. Here the CDR3 DNA reads TGTGCCAGCAGCTTAATGAGCCACCAAGAGACCCAGTACTTC. Its protein product is CASSLMSHQETQYF.